This T cell receptor (beta chain) derives from a study of T cells in narcolepsy. Of note for this clone: Its antigen is unidentified.

Germline assignment: CDR1 MNHEY and CDR2 SVGAGI. This CDR3 has 16 amino acids. The V and J ends lost 1 base and 5 bases, in that order; junction bases with no gene match: 7. Profiling relied on immunoSEQ multiplex PCR, and the TCRdb table lists in-frame clones only, not all of them. The sample lists tens of thousands of clones, roughly 86% seen once, with about 1.3% in the top ten. General study results and limits: Healthy controls reportedly lacked the autoreactive clonotypes serially found in patients' blood. HCRT-specific and TRIB2-specific autoreactive clonotypes appeared among same-patient CSF and blood CD4+ clonotypes.

J is TRBJ1-2 and V is TRBV6-5, with 10 bases identical to TRBD1. The TCR originated in a human donor with narcolepsy. The sequencing input was CD45RA- memory CD4+ T cells from PBMCs. The chain's CDR3 is CASSYYRTGGGYGYTF. The CDR3 nucleotides are TGTGCCAGCAGTTACTACCGGACAGGGGGTGGTTATGGCTACACCTTC.